The clone carrying this TCR beta chain was seen a few times. Its antigen is not known. This sample was included in a study of T cell repertoires in cytomegalovirus infection. On the study more broadly: Selection of CMV epitopes for the study included recently identified HLA-C-restricted and well-studied HLA-B-restricted ones.

TCRdb used MiXCR to reprocess the reads, holding one entry per CDR3 protein. Here the sample spans some 920,000 distinct CDR3 sequences, approximately 30% being singletons. The clonotype comes from a human donor in good health (CMV status not recorded). Some clones in this sample may be carry-over from other donors' samples. Specimen: cultured CD8+ T cells from PBMCs, collected from culture after CMV antigen stimulation.

The CDR3 protein is CASSLERPFTDTQYF. In DNA, the CDR3 is TGCGCCAGCAGCTTGGAGAGGCCTTTCACAGATACGCAGTATTTT. The rearrangement joins TRBV5-1 to TRBJ2-3; D is undetermined. Germline values: CDR1 SGHRS, CDR2 YFSETQ. The length of the CDR3 is 15 residues. Trimming took 0 bases from V and 2 from J, leaving 10 bases between them.